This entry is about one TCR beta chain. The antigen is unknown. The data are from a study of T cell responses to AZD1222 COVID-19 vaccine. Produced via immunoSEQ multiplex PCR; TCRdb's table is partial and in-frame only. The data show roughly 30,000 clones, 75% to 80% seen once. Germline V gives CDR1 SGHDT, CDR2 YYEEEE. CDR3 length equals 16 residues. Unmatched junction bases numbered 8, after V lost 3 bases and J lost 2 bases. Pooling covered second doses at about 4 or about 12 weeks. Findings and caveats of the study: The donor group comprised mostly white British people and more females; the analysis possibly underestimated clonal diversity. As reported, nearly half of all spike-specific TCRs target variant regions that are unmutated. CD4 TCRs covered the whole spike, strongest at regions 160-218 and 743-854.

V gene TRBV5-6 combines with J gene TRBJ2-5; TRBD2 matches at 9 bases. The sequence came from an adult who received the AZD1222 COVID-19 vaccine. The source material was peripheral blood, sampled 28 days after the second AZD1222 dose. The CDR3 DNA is TGTGCCAGCAGCTCAACTACGCGGGGGGGGCAAGAGACCCAGTACTTC. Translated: CASSSTTRGGQETQYF. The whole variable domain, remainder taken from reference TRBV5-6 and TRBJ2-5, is DAGVTQSPTHLIKTRGQQVTLRCSPKSGHDTVSWYQQALGQGPQFIFQYYEEEERQRGNFPDRFSGHQFPNYSSELNVNALLLGDSALYLCASSSTTRGGQETQYFGPGTRLLVL.